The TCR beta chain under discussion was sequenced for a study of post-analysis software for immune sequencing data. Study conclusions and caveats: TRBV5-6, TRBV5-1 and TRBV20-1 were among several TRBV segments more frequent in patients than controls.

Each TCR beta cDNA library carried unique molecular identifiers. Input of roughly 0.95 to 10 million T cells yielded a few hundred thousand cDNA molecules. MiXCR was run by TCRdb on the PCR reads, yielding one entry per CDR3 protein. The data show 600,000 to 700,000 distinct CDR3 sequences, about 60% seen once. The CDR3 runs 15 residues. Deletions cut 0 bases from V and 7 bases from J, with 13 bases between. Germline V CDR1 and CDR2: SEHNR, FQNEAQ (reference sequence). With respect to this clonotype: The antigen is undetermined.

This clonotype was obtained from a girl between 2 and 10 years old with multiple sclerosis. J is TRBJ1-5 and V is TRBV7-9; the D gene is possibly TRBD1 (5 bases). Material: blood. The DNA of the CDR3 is TGTGCCAGCAGCTTAGCGGGGACGGGTTGGCAGCCCCAGCATTTT. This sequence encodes CASSLAGTGWQPQHF.